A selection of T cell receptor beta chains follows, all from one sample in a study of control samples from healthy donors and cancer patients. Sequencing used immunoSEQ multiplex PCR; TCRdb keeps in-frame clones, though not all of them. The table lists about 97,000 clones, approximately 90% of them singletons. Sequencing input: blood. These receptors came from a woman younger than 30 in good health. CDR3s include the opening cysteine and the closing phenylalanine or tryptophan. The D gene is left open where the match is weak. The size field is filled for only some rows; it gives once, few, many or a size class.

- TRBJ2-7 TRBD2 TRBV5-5 TGTGCCAGCAGCACACTAACCGGGACTACGTCCTACGAGCAGTACTTC CASSTLTGTTSYEQYF
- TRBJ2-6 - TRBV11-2 TGTGCCAGCAGCGCCAGGTCCTTCTCCAACGTCCTGACTTTC CASSARSFSNVLTF
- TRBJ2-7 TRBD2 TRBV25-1 TGTGCCAGCAGTGACGGGCTAGCGGAGCTCCACGAGCAGTACTTC CASSDGLAELHEQYF
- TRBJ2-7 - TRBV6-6 TGTGCCAGCAGCAGGACACTCTACGAGCAGTACTTC CASSRTLYEQYF
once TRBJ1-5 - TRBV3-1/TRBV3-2 TGTGCCAGCAGCTACGGACAGCCCTATAGCAATCAGCCCCAGCATTTT CASSYGQPYSNQPQHF
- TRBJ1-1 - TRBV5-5 TGTGCCAGCAGCTTCCGGGGAGGACCTGGGGAATTGGAAGCTTTCTTT CASSFRGGPGELEAFF
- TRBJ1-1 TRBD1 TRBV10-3 TGTGCCATCAGTGGAACAGGGGGCACTGAAGCTTTCTTT CAISGTGGTEAFF
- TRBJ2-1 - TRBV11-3 TGTGCCAGCACCGATAAAACCGACAATGAGCAGTTCTTC CASTDKTDNEQFF
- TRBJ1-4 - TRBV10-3 TGTGCCATCAGTGAGTCTGTAGGTACGGATGAAAAACTGTTTTTT CAISESVGTDEKLFF
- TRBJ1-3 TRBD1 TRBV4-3 TGCGCCAGCAGCCAAGATCCGCCGGGACAGGGAAACACCATATATTTT CASSQDPPGQGNTIYF
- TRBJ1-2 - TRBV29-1 TGCAGCGTTGAAGACGAGGGGGACTATGGCTACACCTTC CSVEDEGDYGYTF
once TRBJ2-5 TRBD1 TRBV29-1 TGCAGCAACGCCGGGACAGGGGTGAGCGAGACCCAGTACTTC CSNAGTGVSETQYF
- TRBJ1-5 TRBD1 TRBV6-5 TGTGCCAGCAGTCAGACAGGGGGGCCCCAGCATTTT CASSQTGGPQHF
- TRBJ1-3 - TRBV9 TGTGCCAGCAGCGACGGCGGGGCCTCTGGAAACACCATATATTTT CASSDGGASGNTIYF
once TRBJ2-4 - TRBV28 TGTGCCAGCAGTCCCGGACAAGACATTCAGTACTTC CASSPGQDIQYF
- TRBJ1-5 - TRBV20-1 TGCAGTGCTGGACACAATCAGCCCCAGCATTTT CSAGHNQPQHF
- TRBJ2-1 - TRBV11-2 TGTGCCAGCAGCTTAGGGCAGGTAGGGATCCAACAGTACAATGAGCAGTTCTTC CASSLGQVGIQQYNEQFF
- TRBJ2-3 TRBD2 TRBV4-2 TGTGCCAGCAGCCAAGATCTCGGGACTAGCGGGAGTCATCGAGGTAGCACAGATACGCAGTATTTT CASSQDLGTSGSHRGSTDTQYF
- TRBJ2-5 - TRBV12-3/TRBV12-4 TGTGCCAGCAGTTTGTTGGAGACCCAGTACTTC CASSLLETQYF
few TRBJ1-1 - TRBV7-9 TGTGCCAGCAGCTTAAAGCCCCTTTCTGGCAGCGGCACTGAAGCTTTCTTT CASSLKPLSGSGTEAFF
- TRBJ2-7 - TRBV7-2 TGTGCCAGCAGCTTAGGGTCAGGGTACTACGAGCAGTACTTC CASSLGSGYYEQYF
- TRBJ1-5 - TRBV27 TGTGCCAGCAGTTACTCCGGGGCTGAGCCCCAGCATTTT CASSYSGAEPQHF
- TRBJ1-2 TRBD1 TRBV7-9 TGTGCCAGCAGCATACCTGGACAGGGAGATGGCTACACCTTC CASSIPGQGDGYTF
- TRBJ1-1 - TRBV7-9 TGTGCCAGCACCCCGAAGGGGCAGGGACCCAACACTGAGGCTTTCTTT CASTPKGQGPNTEAFF
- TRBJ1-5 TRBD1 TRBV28 TGTGCCAGCAGGTTGACAGGGTATAGCAATCAGCCCCAGCATTTT CASRLTGYSNQPQHF
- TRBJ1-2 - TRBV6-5 TGTGCCAGCAGCCGTAAAGCGGGGGGCTATGGCTACACCTTC CASSRKAGGYGYTF
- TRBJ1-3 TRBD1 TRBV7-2 TGTGCCAGCAGCTTAACGACAGGGTACGGAAACACCATATATTTT CASSLTTGYGNTIYF
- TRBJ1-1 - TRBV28 TGTGCCAGCAGCTCCTGGGGGAACACTGAAGCTTTCTTT CASSSWGNTEAFF
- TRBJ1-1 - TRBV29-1 TGCAGCGTTGATGCCGGGCGAGGCACTGAAGCTTTCTTT CSVDAGRGTEAFF
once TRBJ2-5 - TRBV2 TGTGCCAGCAGTGATGAGGGGAATTCAGAGACCCAGTACTTC CASSDEGNSETQYF
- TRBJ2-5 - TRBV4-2 TGTGCCAGCAGCCAAGACCCCGGCAGGGAGGAGACCCAGTACTTC CASSQDPGREETQYF